The entry below describes one TCR beta chain. The antigen remains unidentified. All of the isolated RNA was reverse transcribed, so expressed TCRB transcripts were sequenced. The assay was immunoSEQ multiplex PCR, and TCRdb's table has in-frame clones only and misses some. The sample records about 160,000 clones, just over 8% being singletons. This entry comes from a study of beta chain features in type 1 diabetes. This CDR3 has 14 residues. After removal of 5 bases from V and 6 bases from J, the junction contained 2 bases not matched to a gene. Germline V gives CDR1 SEHNR, CDR2 FQNEAQ (reference sequence). Study-wide results and caveats: Any PCR bias toward short templates would affect both groups alike. Shortening of TCRB CDR3s, moderate but significant, appeared in all four CD4+ subsets of Type 1 diabetes patients.

The sequence came from a woman aged 18-35 years with type 1 diabetes. Sequenced: central memory CD4+ T cells from blood. This chain links TRBV7-9 with TRBJ2-1; 12 bases fit TRBD1. The CDR3 sequence is CASSAGQGANEQFF. CDR3 DNA: TGTGCCAGCAGCGCGGGACAGGGGGCCAATGAGCAGTTCTTC.